The clone carrying this T cell receptor beta chain was found a few times. Its target is not known. The sample is drawn from a study of radiation and T cells in renal cell carcinoma. Study as a whole: Nephrectomy followed 15 Gy stereotactic body radiation by 4 weeks. Findings and limits, study-wide: From baseline, blood top tumor clonotypes peaked at 2 weeks post-radiation.

Profiling relied on immunoSEQ multiplex PCR, and the TCRdb table lists in-frame clones only, not all of them. The repertoire consists of 95,000 to 150,000 clones, with roughly four fifths occurring once and the leading ten covering 4.5% to 7%. This CDR3 region has 16 residues. V trimming: 5 bases; J trimming: 7 bases; junction bases outside the gene matches: 10. Germline V gene lookup returns CDR1 KGHSH and CDR2 LQKENI. Indicated time point: blood 2 weeks post-SBRT. Regarding treatment: 15 Gy SBRT to primary tumor, nephrectomy 4 weeks later. After SBRT, blood was collected at 2 and 4 weeks, plus baseline. This renal cell carcinoma was of the clear cell type.

Sequencing was performed on blood, taken from a patient whose treatment included radiotherapy and nephrectomy. The sequence derives from a man aged 45 to 65 with renal cell carcinoma. The V and J genes are TRBV18 and TRBJ2-3; 12 positions match TRBD1. The DNA of the CDR3 is TGTGCCAGCTCAAGATCCGGGACAGGGGGCCCCCATACGCAGTATTTT. This encodes CASSRSGTGGPHTQYF.